Included here is one TCR beta chain sequence, with context. This record belongs to a study of blood T cell repertoires in COVID-19. Study-level background: The cDNA or gDNA used as material had been derived from T cells, B-cell-depleted T cells, or PBMCs.

How the authors handled the data: The authors estimated nucleated cell counts from reference gene primer amplification. Produced via immunoSEQ multiplex PCR; TCRdb's table is partial and in-frame only. V and J calls and clone size are copied from that table; D and trimming were computed from the DNA. The sample contains under 150,000 clones, approximately 86% of which appear only once. The V segment lost 4 bases and the J segment 2 bases; nucleotides outside the gene matches: 8. The V gene's germline CDR1 is MNHEY and CDR2 SVGEGT. The CDR3 length is 16 residues. V usage is TRBV6-2 or TRBV6-3 and J usage is TRBJ2-1, with 7 bases aligning to TRBD2. This receptor was obtained from a woman aged 35 to 49 who had recovered from COVID-19. The sample comprised PBMCs or T cells enriched from blood (not recorded which). Here the CDR3 DNA reads TGTGCCAGCAGTTCCCTTGGGGGGAGGGCCTACAATGAGCAGTTCTTC. It encodes CASSSLGGRAYNEQFF.